This TCR beta chain was identified during a study of blood T cell repertoires in COVID-19. This CDR3 is 16 amino acids long. Trimming took off 4 bases at V and 2 bases at J, with 16 bases between the two ends. Germline CDR1 reads SGDLS; CDR2 reads YYNGEE. Profiling relied on immunoSEQ multiplex PCR, and the TCRdb table lists in-frame clones only, not all of them. The sample carries 300,000 to 450,000 clones, approximately 87% recorded once. Patients from Seattle were sampled longitudinally, starting during active infection. Sequenced material: peripheral blood. The TCR was taken from an older woman with COVID-19, enrolled during active disease. The rearrangement links TRBV9 to TRBJ1-3; D gene unclear. CDR3 in amino acids: CASSSRRGSTGNTIYF. The CDR3 DNA is TGTGCCAGCAGCTCCCGAAGAGGGTCGACTGGAAACACCATATATTTT.